The rows below give T cell receptor beta chains drawn from one sample of a study of B cell selection in AIRE deficiency. The repertoire was sequenced with immunoSEQ multiplex PCR; TCRdb's copy has only in-frame clones and lacks some. Of 20,000 to 30,000 clones listed, roughly 90% are singletons. The sequencing input was CD4+CD25+ Tregs sorted from PBMCs. The receptors here all came from a human donor in good health. Each CDR3 is given with its conserved first and last residue. Each record gives: CDR3 DNA, CDR3 protein, CDR3 length, V gene, clone size, D gene, J gene. A D gene is named only where the DNA matches it firmly. Not all rows give a size; the values are once, few, many and, for expanded clones, a class.

cdr3_nt: TGTGCCAGTAGCCGGAATGTTCTCTTAGCCAAAAACATTCAGTACTTC
cdr3_aa: CASSRNVLLAKNIQYF
cdr3_length: 16
v_call: TRBV19
clone_size: -
d_call: -
j_call: TRBJ2-4

cdr3_nt: TGTGCCAGCAGTCGCCTACAGGGTTCCTATGGCTACACCTTC
cdr3_aa: CASSRLQGSYGYTF
cdr3_length: 14
v_call: TRBV6-6
clone_size: -
d_call: -
j_call: TRBJ1-2

cdr3_nt: TGCGCCAGCAGCTTGGCAGGGGGCGTCACTGAAGCTTTCTTT
cdr3_aa: CASSLAGGVTEAFF
cdr3_length: 14
v_call: TRBV5-1
clone_size: -
d_call: TRBD1
j_call: TRBJ1-1

cdr3_nt: TGCGCCAGCAGCTCCGGGACAGGGCCCTACGAGCAGTACTTC
cdr3_aa: CASSSGTGPYEQYF
cdr3_length: 14
v_call: TRBV5-1
clone_size: -
d_call: TRBD1
j_call: TRBJ2-7

cdr3_nt: TGCGCCAGCAGTCCTGATTTTGGGCAGTACTTCTATAATTCACCCCTCCACTTT
cdr3_aa: CASSPDFGQYFYNSPLHF
cdr3_length: 18
v_call: TRBV23-1
clone_size: once
d_call: -
j_call: TRBJ1-6

cdr3_nt: TGTGCCTGGACCCCGGGACACCACGGAAACACCATATATTTT
cdr3_aa: CAWTPGHHGNTIYF
cdr3_length: 14
v_call: TRBV30
clone_size: -
d_call: -
j_call: TRBJ1-3

cdr3_nt: TGTGCCTGGAGTGTACTAAGGGGGGGCGCTTTCTTT
cdr3_aa: CAWSVLRGGAFF
cdr3_length: 12
v_call: TRBV30
clone_size: -
d_call: -
j_call: TRBJ1-1

cdr3_nt: TGTGCCTCCCGGACAGGGGGAGTGGATCAGCCCCAGCATTTT
cdr3_aa: CASRTGGVDQPQHF
cdr3_length: 14
v_call: TRBV7-2
clone_size: -
d_call: TRBD1
j_call: TRBJ1-5

cdr3_nt: TGTGCCAGCAGTTATTCCGGGACTAGCCGCTACGAGCAGTACTTC
cdr3_aa: CASSYSGTSRYEQYF
cdr3_length: 15
v_call: TRBV27
clone_size: -
d_call: TRBD2
j_call: TRBJ2-7

cdr3_nt: TGTGCCAGCAGCCTTGGGGGACCCAAGGAGCAGTACTTC
cdr3_aa: CASSLGGPKEQYF
cdr3_length: 13
v_call: TRBV4-2
clone_size: -
d_call: -
j_call: TRBJ2-7

cdr3_nt: TGCGCCAGCAGCCAAGTGGGCGCAAGCGGGGAATACACAGATACGCAGTATTTT
cdr3_aa: CASSQVGASGEYTDTQYF
cdr3_length: 18
v_call: TRBV4-1
clone_size: -
d_call: TRBD2
j_call: TRBJ2-3

cdr3_nt: TGTGCCAGCAGCTTGTTACTAGCGGGGGCTGGCAATGAGCAGTTCTTC
cdr3_aa: CASSLLLAGAGNEQFF
cdr3_length: 16
v_call: TRBV5-4
clone_size: -
d_call: TRBD2
j_call: TRBJ2-1

cdr3_nt: TGTGCCAGCTCACCAAGTGTACAGCACGAGACAGGCTATATGGTGGGGAACTACGAGCAGTACTTC
cdr3_aa: CASSPSVQHETGYMVGNYEQYF
cdr3_length: 22
v_call: TRBV18
clone_size: -
d_call: -
j_call: TRBJ2-7

cdr3_nt: TGTGCCAGCAGCTACCCCGGGTCTGATGGCTACACCTTC
cdr3_aa: CASSYPGSDGYTF
cdr3_length: 13
v_call: TRBV7-2
clone_size: -
d_call: -
j_call: TRBJ1-2

cdr3_nt: TGCAGCGTTGAGTGGTCGACGGGGGAGCAGTACTTC
cdr3_aa: CSVEWSTGEQYF
cdr3_length: 12
v_call: TRBV29-1
clone_size: -
d_call: -
j_call: TRBJ2-7

cdr3_nt: TGTGCCAGCAGCCCAAGGTGGGGCGGGGACCAATACAATGAGCAGTTCTTC
cdr3_aa: CASSPRWGGDQYNEQFF
cdr3_length: 17
v_call: TRBV7-9
clone_size: -
d_call: -
j_call: TRBJ2-1

cdr3_nt: TGTGCCAGCATTACGCTCCCGGGACGCCGCTATGGCTACACCTTC
cdr3_aa: CASITLPGRRYGYTF
cdr3_length: 15
v_call: TRBV2
clone_size: -
d_call: -
j_call: TRBJ1-2

cdr3_nt: TGTGCCAGCAGCTTTGGACGTAATGAGCAGTTCTTC
cdr3_aa: CASSFGRNEQFF
cdr3_length: 12
v_call: TRBV11-2
clone_size: -
d_call: -
j_call: TRBJ2-1

cdr3_nt: TGCAGCTTTCCGTCCAACACTGAAGCTTTCTTT
cdr3_aa: CSFPSNTEAFF
cdr3_length: 11
v_call: TRBV20-1
clone_size: -
d_call: -
j_call: TRBJ1-1

cdr3_nt: TGTGCCAGCAGCTTAGATGGCATGGTGTACACTGAAGCTTTCTTT
cdr3_aa: CASSLDGMVYTEAFF
cdr3_length: 15
v_call: TRBV11-2
clone_size: -
d_call: -
j_call: TRBJ1-1

cdr3_nt: TGTGCCAGTAGTATGGGGGAAGGGCTCTGGAACACTGAAGCTTTCTTT
cdr3_aa: CASSMGEGLWNTEAFF
cdr3_length: 16
v_call: TRBV19
clone_size: -
d_call: -
j_call: TRBJ1-1

cdr3_nt: TGCGCCAGCAGCTTGCGGGGGGCATCTAGCACAGATACGCAGTATTTT
cdr3_aa: CASSLRGASSTDTQYF
cdr3_length: 16
v_call: TRBV5-1
clone_size: -
d_call: -
j_call: TRBJ2-3

cdr3_nt: TGTGCCAGCAGTAACAGACAGGGGGCCAGCGCTTTCTTT
cdr3_aa: CASSNRQGASAFF
cdr3_length: 13
v_call: TRBV6-5
clone_size: -
d_call: TRBD1
j_call: TRBJ1-1

cdr3_nt: TGTGCCTTCGAGGAGCGGTACTTC
cdr3_aa: CAFEERYF
cdr3_length: 8
v_call: TRBV5-6
clone_size: once
d_call: -
j_call: TRBJ2-7

cdr3_nt: TGTGCCAGCAGCCCCGGGATTCGTAGCACAGATACGCAGTATTTT
cdr3_aa: CASSPGIRSTDTQYF
cdr3_length: 15
v_call: TRBV7-2
clone_size: -
d_call: -
j_call: TRBJ2-3

cdr3_nt: TGTGCTAGTGGGAACGCGGGGGGAGAGACCCAGTACTTC
cdr3_aa: CASGNAGGETQYF
cdr3_length: 13
v_call: TRBV12-5
clone_size: -
d_call: TRBD2
j_call: TRBJ2-5

cdr3_nt: TGTGCCAGCAGTGTTGGGACAGGGCCCTACGAGCAGTACTTC
cdr3_aa: CASSVGTGPYEQYF
cdr3_length: 14
v_call: TRBV2
clone_size: -
d_call: TRBD1
j_call: TRBJ2-7

cdr3_nt: TGTGCCAGCAGTGACCCGGGACGCCCTAATGAAAAACTGTTTTTT
cdr3_aa: CASSDPGRPNEKLFF
cdr3_length: 15
v_call: TRBV6-1
clone_size: -
d_call: -
j_call: TRBJ1-4

cdr3_nt: TGTGCCAGTAGTCCCTCCGGGACAGTCTATGGCTACACCTTC
cdr3_aa: CASSPSGTVYGYTF
cdr3_length: 14
v_call: TRBV19
clone_size: -
d_call: TRBD1
j_call: TRBJ1-2

cdr3_nt: TGTGCCATCAGTGTTGGGAACACTGAAGCTTTCTTT
cdr3_aa: CAISVGNTEAFF
cdr3_length: 12
v_call: TRBV10-3
clone_size: -
d_call: -
j_call: TRBJ1-1

cdr3_nt: TGTGCCACCCTGTGGGGGGCGGGCTATGGCTACACCTTC
cdr3_aa: CATLWGAGYGYTF
cdr3_length: 13
v_call: TRBV6-1
clone_size: -
d_call: -
j_call: TRBJ1-2

cdr3_nt: TGTGCCAGCAGGCTACTGGGGGCTCCCCTAAACTATGGCTACACCTTC
cdr3_aa: CASRLLGAPLNYGYTF
cdr3_length: 16
v_call: TRBV28
clone_size: -
d_call: -
j_call: TRBJ1-2

cdr3_nt: TGTGCCAGTAGTATTGTGCAGAACACCGGGGAGCTGTTTTTT
cdr3_aa: CASSIVQNTGELFF
cdr3_length: 14
v_call: TRBV19
clone_size: -
d_call: -
j_call: TRBJ2-2

cdr3_nt: TGTGCCAGCAGCCAGGGGAGCTCGGAGACCCAGTACTTC
cdr3_aa: CASSQGSSETQYF
cdr3_length: 13
v_call: TRBV7-6
clone_size: -
d_call: -
j_call: TRBJ2-5

cdr3_nt: TGTGCCACCTCGAGAGGGGGGCGTTTCGAATCTGGGGCCAACGTCCTGACTTTC
cdr3_aa: CATSRGGRFESGANVLTF
cdr3_length: 18
v_call: TRBV19
clone_size: once
d_call: -
j_call: TRBJ2-6

cdr3_nt: TGCGCCAGCAGTGAGACAGGTGGCTACACCTTC
cdr3_aa: CASSETGGYTF
cdr3_length: 11
v_call: TRBV10-1
clone_size: -
d_call: -
j_call: TRBJ1-2

cdr3_nt: TGTGCCAGCAGTTACAACAGGGATGGGGAAAAACTGTTTTTT
cdr3_aa: CASSYNRDGEKLFF
cdr3_length: 14
v_call: TRBV6-5
clone_size: -
d_call: -
j_call: TRBJ1-4

cdr3_nt: TGTGCCAGCAGCGTAGGCCCGGGAGGGGAGCTGTTTTTT
cdr3_aa: CASSVGPGGELFF
cdr3_length: 13
v_call: TRBV9
clone_size: -
d_call: -
j_call: TRBJ2-2

cdr3_nt: TGTGCCAGCCTGGACCGGAGCAATCAGCCCCAGCATTTT
cdr3_aa: CASLDRSNQPQHF
cdr3_length: 13
v_call: TRBV6-1
clone_size: once
d_call: -
j_call: TRBJ1-5

cdr3_nt: TGTGCCAGTAGTGCCCCGGGGACAGGGACCTACGAGCAGTACTTC
cdr3_aa: CASSAPGTGTYEQYF
cdr3_length: 15
v_call: TRBV19
clone_size: -
d_call: TRBD1
j_call: TRBJ2-7

cdr3_nt: TGTGCCAGCAGTAGACAGGGGGCTACCTACGAGCAGTACTTC
cdr3_aa: CASSRQGATYEQYF
cdr3_length: 14
v_call: TRBV28
clone_size: -
d_call: TRBD1
j_call: TRBJ2-7

cdr3_nt: TGTGCCAGCAGCTTAGACAGGCTCGGCAATGAGCAGTTCTTC
cdr3_aa: CASSLDRLGNEQFF
cdr3_length: 14
v_call: TRBV11-3
clone_size: -
d_call: -
j_call: TRBJ2-1

cdr3_nt: TGTGCCAGTAGTATAGCCGGACAGGGCAGCTGGGACGAGCAGTACTTC
cdr3_aa: CASSIAGQGSWDEQYF
cdr3_length: 16
v_call: TRBV19
clone_size: -
d_call: TRBD1
j_call: TRBJ2-7

cdr3_nt: TGTGCCAGCACATCCCTGGGGGTAGCGGGGTTGTCCGAGCAGTACTTC
cdr3_aa: CASTSLGVAGLSEQYF
cdr3_length: 16
v_call: TRBV27
clone_size: -
d_call: TRBD2
j_call: TRBJ2-7

cdr3_nt: TGTGCCAGTAGTAAAGGACAGGGATACTACAATGAGCAGTTCTTC
cdr3_aa: CASSKGQGYYNEQFF
cdr3_length: 15
v_call: TRBV19
clone_size: once
d_call: TRBD1
j_call: TRBJ2-1

cdr3_nt: TGTGCCAGCAGTCCACACTTGGGACAGGGGAACACCGGGGAGCTGTTTTTT
cdr3_aa: CASSPHLGQGNTGELFF
cdr3_length: 17
v_call: TRBV27
clone_size: -
d_call: TRBD1
j_call: TRBJ2-2

cdr3_nt: TGCGCCAGCAGGCCTCCAGGGGGCGGCCCCGGGGAGCTGTTTTTT
cdr3_aa: CASRPPGGGPGELFF
cdr3_length: 15
v_call: TRBV5-1
clone_size: -
d_call: TRBD1
j_call: TRBJ2-2

cdr3_nt: TGTGCCAGCAGCTTAGGAGGGACAGGGACCCTCTATGGCTACACCTTC
cdr3_aa: CASSLGGTGTLYGYTF
cdr3_length: 16
v_call: TRBV7-2
clone_size: -
d_call: TRBD1
j_call: TRBJ1-2

cdr3_nt: TGTGCCAGCAGCCTTGGGACAGGGGGAGAGCAGCCCCAGCATTTT
cdr3_aa: CASSLGTGGEQPQHF
cdr3_length: 15
v_call: TRBV28
clone_size: -
d_call: TRBD1
j_call: TRBJ1-5

cdr3_nt: TGTGCCAGCAGCTCGCCGGGCGGTACGCAGTATTTT
cdr3_aa: CASSSPGGTQYF
cdr3_length: 12
v_call: TRBV5-4
clone_size: -
d_call: -
j_call: TRBJ2-3

cdr3_nt: TGTGCCAGCAGCACCGGGGCTAGCGGGGTCTACGAGCAGTACTTC
cdr3_aa: CASSTGASGVYEQYF
cdr3_length: 15
v_call: TRBV7-2
clone_size: -
d_call: TRBD2
j_call: TRBJ2-7

cdr3_nt: TGTGCCAGCAGTTCGGACAGCTATGGCTACACCTTC
cdr3_aa: CASSSDSYGYTF
cdr3_length: 12
v_call: TRBV6-1
clone_size: -
d_call: -
j_call: TRBJ1-2

cdr3_nt: TGTGCCAGCAGGACAGGGCGAGGAAACTATGGCTACACCTTC
cdr3_aa: CASRTGRGNYGYTF
cdr3_length: 14
v_call: TRBV2
clone_size: -
d_call: TRBD1
j_call: TRBJ1-2

cdr3_nt: TGTGCCAGCAGCTGGGGTGTAGGGCAAGGGGGTGAAGCTTTCTTT
cdr3_aa: CASSWGVGQGGEAFF
cdr3_length: 15
v_call: TRBV5-4
clone_size: -
d_call: -
j_call: TRBJ1-1